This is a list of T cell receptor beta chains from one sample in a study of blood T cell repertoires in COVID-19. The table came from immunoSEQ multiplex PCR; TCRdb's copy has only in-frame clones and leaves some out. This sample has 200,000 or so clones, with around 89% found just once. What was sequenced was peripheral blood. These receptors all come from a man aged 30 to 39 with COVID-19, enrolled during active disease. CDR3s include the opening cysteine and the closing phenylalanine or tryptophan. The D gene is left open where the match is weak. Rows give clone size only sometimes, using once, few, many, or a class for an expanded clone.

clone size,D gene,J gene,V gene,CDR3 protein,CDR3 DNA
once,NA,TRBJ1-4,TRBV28,CASSVGGASSTNEKLFF,TGTGCCAGCAGTGTAGGAGGGGCGAGCTCAACTAATGAAAAACTGTTTTTT
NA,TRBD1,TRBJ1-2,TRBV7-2,CASSPEWTGVGGYTF,TGTGCCAGCAGCCCCGAATGGACAGGGGTGGGCGGCTACACCTTC
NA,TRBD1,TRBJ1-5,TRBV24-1,CATSDSGQASNQPQHF,TGTGCCACCAGTGATTCGGGACAGGCTAGCAATCAGCCCCAGCATTTT
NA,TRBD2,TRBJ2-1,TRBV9,CASSVDSGTPNEQFF,TGTGCCAGCAGCGTAGATAGCGGGACACCCAATGAGCAGTTCTTC
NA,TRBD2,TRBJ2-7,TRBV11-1,CASSPGLAATYEQYF,TGTGCCAGCAGCCCTGGACTAGCGGCCACCTACGAGCAGTACTTC
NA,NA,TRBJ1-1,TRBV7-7,CASSSREDTEAFF,TGTGCCAGCAGCTCCCGGGAGGACACTGAAGCTTTCTTT
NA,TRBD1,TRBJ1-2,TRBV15,CATELLRGLGYGYTF,TGTGCCACCGAATTGCTGAGGGGGCTCGGGTATGGCTACACCTTC
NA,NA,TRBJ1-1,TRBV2,CASSERLLNTEAFF,TGTGCCAGCAGTGAGAGACTCCTAAACACTGAAGCTTTCTTT
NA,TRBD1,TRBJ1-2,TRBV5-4,CASSGQGEPDYGYTF,TGTGCCAGCAGCGGCCAGGGGGAACCAGACTATGGCTACACCTTC
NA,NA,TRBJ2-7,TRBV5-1,CASSDTYEQYF,TGCGCCAGCTCCGACACCTACGAGCAGTACTTC
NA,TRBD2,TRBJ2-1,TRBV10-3,CAISGLATYNEQFF,TGTGCCATCAGTGGACTAGCCACCTACAATGAGCAGTTCTTC
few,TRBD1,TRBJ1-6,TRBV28,CASKGQGAYNSPLHF,TGTGCCAGCAAGGGACAGGGGGCCTATAATTCACCCCTCCACTTT
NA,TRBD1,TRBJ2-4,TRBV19,CASTLQGAENIQYF,TGTGCCAGTACTCTACAGGGGGCAGAAAACATTCAGTACTTC
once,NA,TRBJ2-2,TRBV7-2,CASTLSQGKRAGELFF,TGTGCCAGCACTCTTAGTCAGGGTAAAAGGGCCGGGGAGCTGTTTTTT
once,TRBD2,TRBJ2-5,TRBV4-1,CASSQGVRRGAGETQYF,TGCGCCAGCAGCCAAGGAGTTCGGCGGGGGGCCGGAGAGACCCAGTACTTC
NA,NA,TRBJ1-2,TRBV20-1,CSATGDYGYTF,TGCAGTGCTACAGGGGACTATGGCTACACCTTC
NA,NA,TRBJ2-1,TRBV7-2,CASSPGGGRDNEQFF,TGTGCCAGCAGCCCCGGGGGTGGACGGGACAATGAGCAGTTCTTC
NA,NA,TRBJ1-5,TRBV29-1,CSVEAEGSNQPQHF,TGCAGCGTTGAGGCAGAGGGTAGCAATCAGCCCCAGCATTTT
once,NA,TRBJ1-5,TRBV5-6,CASSLRFAGINQPQHF,TGTGCCAGCAGCTTGAGATTTGCCGGGATCAATCAGCCCCAGCATTTT
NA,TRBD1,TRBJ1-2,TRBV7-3,CASSYTGVYGYTF,TGTGCCAGCAGCTACACAGGGGTCTACGGCTACACCTTC
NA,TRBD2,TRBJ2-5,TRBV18,CASSPQTSGAETQYF,TGTGCCAGCTCACCACAGACTAGCGGAGCGGAGACCCAGTACTTC
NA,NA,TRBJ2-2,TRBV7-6,CASSPRGGSAGELFF,TGTGCCAGCAGCCCACGAGGGGGATCCGCCGGGGAGCTGTTTTTT
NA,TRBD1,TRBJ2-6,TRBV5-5,CASSLPGTASGANVLTF,TGTGCCAGCAGCTTGCCCGGGACAGCCTCTGGGGCCAACGTCCTGACTTTC
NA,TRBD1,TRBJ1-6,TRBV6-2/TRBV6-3,CASSSYRGGNSPLHF,TGTGCCAGCAGCTCCTACAGGGGTGGCAATTCACCCCTCCACTTT
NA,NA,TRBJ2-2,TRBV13,CASSLVDSRGGELFF,TGTGCCAGCAGCTTAGTCGACAGTAGGGGCGGGGAGCTGTTTTTT